The 29 T cell receptor beta chains in this list originate from one sample, sequenced in a study of CD8 T cells in Susac syndrome. With random hexamers, 0.5 to 1 ug RNA was reverse transcribed. TCRdb reanalysed the immunoSEQ multiplex PCR reads using MiXCR and keeps one entry per CDR3 protein. The sample contains about 250,000 distinct CDR3 sequences, 93% of which appear only once. Sequenced input: CD4+ T cells from PBMCs. These receptor sequences come from a human donor with multiple sclerosis.

CDR3 protein: CASSNGTATYEQYF. The CDR3 DNA reads TGCGCCAGCAGCAATGGGACAGCTACCTACGAGCAGTACTTC. This chain joins TRBV5-1 and TRBJ2-7; 7 bases agree with TRBD1. Germline CDR1 SGHRS, CDR2 YFSETQ. The CDR3 is made up of 14 amino acids. After removal of 4 bases from V and 2 bases from J, the junction contained 6 bases not matched to a gene.

The V and J genes are TRBV6-6 and TRBJ1-5, with D unclear. Germline V lookup: CDR1 MNHNY, CDR2 SVGAGI (reference sequence). The CDR3 totals 16 residues. V lost 6 bases and J 0 bases, leaving 15 bases between the germline ends. In nucleotides, the CDR3 is TGTGCCAGCAGAACGCCAGGAGGGAATAGCAATCAGCCCCAGCATTTT. It yields the protein CASRTPGGNSNQPQHF.

The chain joins TRBV6-2 or TRBV6-3 to TRBJ2-5; no clear D. Per germline, CDR1 MNHEY and CDR2 SVGEGT. The CDR3 totals 14 residues. V lost 6 bases to trimming and J lost 4 bases, with 15 bases between them. CDR3 sequence reads: CASRHPPWAETQYF. The CDR3 DNA follows: TGTGCCAGCAGACACCCGCCTTGGGCAGAGACCCAGTACTTC.

The V call is TRBV30, the J call TRBJ2-7, with D unresolved. This CDR3 has 13 amino acids. The germline V and J ends were trimmed by 1 base and 5 bases, with 12 bases remaining between them. Per germline, CDR1 GTSNPN and CDR2 SVGIG (reference sequence). The CDR3 sequence is CAWSDPSRDEQYF. For the CDR3, the DNA is TGTGCCTGGAGTGACCCCTCTCGCGACGAGCAGTACTTC.

The rearrangement links TRBV29-1 to TRBJ2-5; TRBD1 matches 10 bases. V shed 6 bases, J shed 5 bases, and the junction held 6 bases outside the gene matches. Per the germline V gene, CDR1 is SQVTM and CDR2 is ANQGSEA. The CDR3 consists of 13 residues. CDR3 bases: TGCAGCGTGGCCGGGACAGGGGAGGAGACCCAGTACTTC. Translated: CSVAGTGEETQYF.

This chain links TRBV3-1 with TRBJ2-5; D possibly corresponds to TRBD2 (6 bases). The germline V and J ends were trimmed by 1 base and 5 bases, with 17 bases remaining between them. CDR3 size: 16 residues. CDR1 is LGHDT, CDR2 YNNKEL, per germline (reference sequence). The CDR3 region is CASSQAVAAPRETQYF. The CDR3 DNA reads TGTGCCAGCAGCCAAGCGGTAGCGGCCCCCAGGGAGACCCAGTACTTC.

This clonotype was observed once. The V and J genes are TRBV15 and TRBJ1-1, with 9 bases lining up with TRBD1. The V gene's germline CDR1 is LNHNV and CDR2 YYDKDF (reference sequence). With V trimmed by 2 bases and J by 4 bases, 5 bases remained unmatched. This CDR3 region has 15 residues. The CDR3 DNA reads TGTGCCACCAGCAGAACCGGGACAGGGCCCACTGAAGCTTTCTTT. Translating gives CATSRTGTGPTEAFF.

The chain employs TRBV2 and TRBJ2-7, with TRBD1 matching 9 bases. Trimming removed 4 bases from V and 7 bases from J; junction bases left unmatched: 8. Per the germline V gene, CDR1 is SNHLY and CDR2 is FYNNEI. This CDR3 region has 14 residues. The chain's CDR3 is CASSGHRGRGEQYV. CDR3 in DNA: TGTGCCAGCAGTGGTCACAGGGGGCGCGGTGAGCAGTACGTC.

The chain recombines TRBV2 with TRBJ2-3; tentative D call: TRBD1 (6 bases). Germline CDR1 reads SNHLY; CDR2 reads FYNNEI. This CDR3 has 14 amino acids. V shed 7 bases and J shed 4 bases, with 15 bases lying between them. The CDR3 protein is CASKRIRGADTQYF. For the CDR3, the DNA is TGTGCCAGCAAAAGGATCAGGGGTGCAGATACGCAGTATTTT.

The chain links TRBV20-1 to TRBJ2-7, with D tentatively TRBD2 (7 bases). Trimming cost V 3 bases and J 2 bases, with 17 bases left between them. Germline lookup yields CDR1 DFQATT and CDR2 SNEGSKA (reference sequence). There are 15 residues in the CDR3. The CDR3: CSARRWGGRPYEQYF. In nucleotides, the CDR3 is TGCAGTGCTAGGAGATGGGGGGGCCGACCCTACGAGCAGTACTTC.

This chain joins TRBV4-2 and TRBJ2-3; 8 bases agree with TRBD2. Trimming took 0 bases from V and 1 from J; bases not matched to a gene: 3. The V gene's germline CDR1 is LGHNA and CDR2 YNFKEQ. The CDR3 is 16 amino acids. The CDR3 sequence: CASSQDAAGGTDTQYF. The DNA of the CDR3 is TGTGCCAGCAGCCAAGATGCAGCGGGAGGCACAGATACGCAGTATTTT.

J is TRBJ2-7 and V is TRBV11-3; 7 bases align to TRBD1. With 2 bases clipped from V and 2 bases from J, the junction kept 15 bases outside the gene matches. This CDR3 region has 18 residues. Germline loops: CDR1 SGHNT, CDR2 YENEEA. The CDR3: CASSLSERLTGAPYEQYV. The CDR3 bases are TGTGCCAGCAGCTTAAGCGAGCGGTTAACAGGGGCCCCCTACGAGCAGTACGTC.

This clonotype came up once. The chain has TRBV28 and TRBJ1-2; 8 bases are a match to TRBD1. This CDR3 comprises 14 residues. The V and J ends lost 6 bases and 6 bases, in that order; junction bases with no gene match: 9. The V gene's germline CDR1 is MDHEN and CDR2 SYDVKM. The CDR3 DNA reads TGTGCCAGCAGAACCCAGGGGGCTCCTCATGGCTACACCTTC. This codes for CASRTQGAPHGYTF.

This chain links TRBV7-9 with TRBJ1-4; D gene ambiguous. Between the trimmed V and J ends, which lost 4 bases and 4 bases, there was a span of 10 bases. Germline V gene sequence: CDR1 SEHNR, CDR2 FQNEAQ (reference sequence). CDR3 length: 14 residues. CDR3 bases: TGTGCCAGCAGCTCCGGGTCCAATAATGAAAAACTGTTTTTT. This gives the protein CASSSGSNNEKLFF.

The genes are TRBV4-2 and TRBJ2-3, with D perhaps matching TRBD1 (6 bases). Trimming removed 5 bases at V and 10 bases at J, with 22 bases between. The germline V gene has CDR1 LGHNA and CDR2 YNFKEQ. This CDR3 is built from 15 residues. In nucleotides, the CDR3 is TGTGCCAGCAGCTTAGGGGGAGACTCCGGGCGATCGCAGTATTTT. It specifies CASSLGGDSGRSQYF.

V usage is TRBV5-6 and J usage is TRBJ2-3; 9 bases are a match to TRBD2. CDR1 SGHDT and CDR2 YYEEEE come from the germline V gene. Losses at the gene ends were 2 bases for V and 4 bases for J; bases not matched to a gene: 8. The CDR3 length is 16 residues. The CDR3 reads CASSFDGGGAADTQYF. The CDR3, as DNA: TGTGCCAGCAGCTTTGACGGCGGGGGGGCCGCAGATACGCAGTATTTT.

The V gene is TRBV7-9, the J gene TRBJ2-7; TRBD1 aligns across 10 bases. The CDR3 extends over 14 amino acids. Germline CDR1 is SEHNR and CDR2 is FQNEAQ (reference sequence). The V segment lost 6 bases and the J segment 4 bases; nucleotides outside the gene matches: 6. This chain's CDR3 is CASREGQGIYEQYF. CDR3 bases: TGTGCCAGCAGGGAGGGACAGGGGATTTACGAGCAGTACTTC.

The genes are TRBV13 and TRBJ1-6, with 7 bases aligning to TRBD1. The CDR3 spans 14 residues. With V trimmed by 0 bases and J by 9 bases, 2 bases remained unmatched. Germline assignment: CDR1 PRHDT and CDR2 FYEKMQ (reference sequence). The CDR3 loop is CASSLGDRTSPLHF. CDR3 DNA: TGTGCCAGCAGCTTAGGGGACAGGACTTCACCCCTCCACTTT.

V and J are TRBV29-1 and TRBJ2-3; D ambiguous. This CDR3 has 13 amino acids. V lost 6 bases to trimming and J lost 2 bases, with 12 bases between them. The germline CDR1 and CDR2 sequences are SQVTM and ANQGSEA. The CDR3 loop reads CSVDTWPTDTQYF. The CDR3 nucleotides are TGCAGCGTCGACACTTGGCCCACAGATACGCAGTATTTT.

To note about this clonotype: An end of the junction differs from the germline gene, which may be a read error. V and J are TRBV11-1 and TRBJ2-1; TRBD2 matches 10 bases. The CDR3 has 15 residues. Looked up from germline, CDR1 is SGHAT and CDR2 is FQDESV (reference sequence). CDR3 in DNA: TGTGCCAGCAGCCTAGCGGGGGAGGGGTACAATGAGCAGTTCTTC. Encoded protein: CASSLAGEGYNEQFF.

The chain combines TRBV7-2 with TRBJ1-1; 9 positions agree with TRBD1. Losses at the gene ends were 4 bases for V and 3 bases for J; bases not matched to a gene: 6. CDR1 is SGHTA, CDR2 FQGNSA, per germline. The CDR3 length is 15 residues. Here the CDR3 reads CASSSLQGADTEAFF. The CDR3 coding sequence is TGTGCCAGCAGCTCGCTACAGGGGGCAGACACTGAAGCTTTCTTT.

V and J are TRBV5-1 and TRBJ2-7; 7 nucleotides agree with TRBD1. Unmatched junction bases numbered 4, after V lost 4 bases and J lost 0 bases. The CDR3 is made up of 14 amino acids. Per the germline V gene, CDR1 is SGHRS and CDR2 is YFSETQ. DNA of the CDR3: TGCGCCAGCAGCGCCGGGGACAGCTCCTACGAGCAGTACTTC. Translation: CASSAGDSSYEQYF. Full variable domain (missing parts from reference TRBV5-1 and TRBJ2-7): KAGVTQTPRYLIKTRGQQVTLSCSPISGHRSVSWYQQTPGQGLQFLFEYFSETQRNKGNFPGRFSGRQFSNSRSEMNVSTLELGDSALYLCASSAGDSSYEQYFGPGTRLTVT.

CDR3 sequence (DNA): TGCAGTGCTAGAGAGTCGAGGGTTAACACCGGGGAGCTGTTTTTT. This encodes CSARESRVNTGELFF. The gene calls are TRBV20-1 and TRBJ2-2, with D perhaps TRBD2 (5 bases). CDR3 length equals 15 residues. V was clipped by 0 bases and J by 2 bases, with 10 bases between them. Germline V gene lookup returns CDR1 DFQATT and CDR2 SNEGSKA (reference sequence).

The table lists this clonotype with a count of one. The V gene is TRBV9, the J gene TRBJ2-5; the D is unclear. V dropped 2 bases and J dropped 0 bases, with 5 bases sitting between them. The CDR3 covers 13 residues. The germline V gene encodes CDR1 SGDLS and CDR2 YYNGEE. CDR3 nucleotides: TGTGCCAGCAGCGTCCACAACCAAGAGACCCAGTACTTC. It encodes CASSVHNQETQYF.

The chain joins TRBV24-1 to TRBJ2-1; 10 nucleotides align to TRBD2. J was trimmed by 8 bases and V by 0 bases; bases with no gene match: 9. CDR1 is KGHDR, CDR2 SFDVKD, per germline. This CDR3 has 17 amino acids. The CDR3 protein is CATSDLATSGIRDEQFF. CDR3 coding DNA: TGTGCCACCAGTGATTTGGCTACTAGCGGGATTCGCGATGAGCAGTTCTTC.

The V and J genes are TRBV5-6 and TRBJ1-3; no definite D call. V lost 0 bases and J 11 bases, leaving 6 bases between the germline ends. This CDR3 has 11 residues. From germline, CDR1 is SGHDT and CDR2 YYEEEE. CDR3 residues: CASSLDGSIYF. DNA for the CDR3: TGTGCCAGCAGCTTGGACGGCTCCATATATTTT.

The rearrangement joins TRBV5-1 to TRBJ2-2, with a possible D match to TRBD2 (6 bases). V was cut by 2 bases and J by 4 bases, with 12 bases left in between. The CDR3 consists of 15 residues. Germline loops: CDR1 SGHRS, CDR2 YFSETQ. CDR3 bases: TGCGCCAGCAGCTTTGGGTCGGGGGTCACCGGGGAGCTGTTTTTT. Its translation is CASSFGSGVTGELFF.

The chain recombines TRBV9 with TRBJ1-1, with D unresolved. In germline, CDR1 is SGDLS, CDR2 YYNGEE. With 0 bases removed from V and 4 bases from J, the gap between germline ends came to 1 base. There are 11 residues in the CDR3. The CDR3 DNA is TGTGCCAGCAGCGTAGTCACTGAAGCTTTCTTT. Protein sequence: CASSVVTEAFF.

The gene calls are TRBV7-9 and TRBJ2-3; D uncertain. The CDR3 extends over 15 amino acids. Trimming pared 0 bases from V and 0 bases from J, leaving 7 bases between. Per germline, CDR1 SEHNR and CDR2 FQNEAQ (reference sequence). As DNA, the CDR3 is TGTGCCAGCAGCTTAGCGGTCGGCAGCACAGATACGCAGTATTTT. Its translation: CASSLAVGSTDTQYF.